This is a list of T cell receptor beta chains from one sample in a study of T cells in Graves' hyperthyroidism and ophthalmopathy. TCRdb used MiXCR to reprocess the multiplex PCR reads, holding one entry per CDR3 protein. The data contain 490,000 or so distinct CDR3 sequences, 20% to 25% of them seen just once; the ten biggest clones take up roughly 49%. The sequencing sample was made of blood. These receptor sequences come from a woman in her sixties or seventies with Graves' ophthalmopathy. The CDR3 runs from the conserved cysteine through the conserved F or W. Each record gives: CDR3 length, J gene, D gene, V gene, clone size, CDR3 DNA, CDR3 protein. The D gene is left open where the match is weak. For some rows the clone size is stated as once, few or many, or as a class when expanded; others skip it.

CDR3 length: 12; J gene: TRBJ2-3; D gene: .; V gene: TRBV30; clone size: few; CDR3 DNA: TGTGCCTGGAGTACCTCTAGCGATACGCAGTATTTT; CDR3 protein: CAWSTSSDTQYF
CDR3 length: 15; J gene: TRBJ2-2; D gene: TRBD2; V gene: TRBV7-3; clone size: .; CDR3 DNA: TGTGCCAGCAGCTCCACCGGACTAGTCACCGGGGAGCTGTTTTTT; CDR3 protein: CASSSTGLVTGELFF
CDR3 length: 16; J gene: TRBJ1-4; D gene: TRBD1; V gene: TRBV6-1; clone size: .; CDR3 DNA: TGTGCCAGCAGAAAGGGACCGGGACAGGGTAGGGAAAAACTGTTTTTT; CDR3 protein: CASRKGPGQGREKLFF
CDR3 length: 14; J gene: TRBJ2-5; D gene: TRBD1; V gene: TRBV20-1; clone size: .; CDR3 DNA: TGCAGTGCTAGGCAGACAGGGGGAAGGCAGACCCAGTACTTC; CDR3 protein: CSARQTGGRQTQYF
CDR3 length: 15; J gene: TRBJ2-2; D gene: .; V gene: TRBV10-1; clone size: few; CDR3 DNA: TGCGCCAGCAGTTCGGCGGGCAGAAACACCGGGGAGCTGTTTTTT; CDR3 protein: CASSSAGRNTGELFF
CDR3 length: 18; J gene: TRBJ2-2; D gene: TRBD2; V gene: TRBV3-1; clone size: .; CDR3 DNA: TGTGCCAGCAGCCAAGGAGATCAAGCGGGAGCGAACACCGGGGAGCTGTTTTTT; CDR3 protein: CASSQGDQAGANTGELFF
CDR3 length: 13; J gene: TRBJ1-2; D gene: .; V gene: TRBV18; clone size: many; CDR3 DNA: TGTGCCAGCAGTCCAGACAGTAACTATGGCTACACCTTC; CDR3 protein: CASSPDSNYGYTF
CDR3 length: 14; J gene: TRBJ2-7; D gene: .; V gene: TRBV3-1; clone size: .; CDR3 DNA: TGTGCCAGCAGCCAAGGACAGGCGACCTACGAGCAGTACTTC; CDR3 protein: CASSQGQATYEQYF
CDR3 length: 16; J gene: TRBJ2-3; D gene: TRBD2; V gene: TRBV7-3; clone size: .; CDR3 DNA: TGTGCCAGCAGCCGGGGACTAGCGGGGCACACAGATACGCAGTATTTT; CDR3 protein: CASSRGLAGHTDTQYF
CDR3 length: 13; J gene: TRBJ2-1; D gene: .; V gene: TRBV27; clone size: .; CDR3 DNA: TGTGCCAGCAGTTTGTACCGGGACAATGAGCAGTTCTTC; CDR3 protein: CASSLYRDNEQFF
CDR3 length: 11; J gene: TRBJ2-7; D gene: .; V gene: TRBV2; clone size: many; CDR3 DNA: TGTGCCAGCACCGCCGAGGAGAAGCAGTACTTC; CDR3 protein: CASTAEEKQYF
CDR3 length: 15; J gene: TRBJ2-3; D gene: TRBD2; V gene: TRBV29-1; clone size: few; CDR3 DNA: TGCAGCGTTGTTGGGGCTAGCGGGAAGACAGATACGCAGTATTTT; CDR3 protein: CSVVGASGKTDTQYF
CDR3 length: 14; J gene: TRBJ1-1; D gene: .; V gene: TRBV19; clone size: .; CDR3 DNA: TGTGCCAGTAGTATAGGCGTAAGGAACACTGAAGCTTTCTTT; CDR3 protein: CASSIGVRNTEAFF
CDR3 length: 11; J gene: TRBJ2-1; D gene: .; V gene: TRBV20-1; clone size: few; CDR3 DNA: TGCAGTGCTAGTTACGGAGATGAGCAGTTCTTC; CDR3 protein: CSASYGDEQFF
CDR3 length: 14; J gene: TRBJ2-3; D gene: TRBD2; V gene: TRBV15; clone size: few; CDR3 DNA: TGTGCCAGCCGCAGGGCGGGAGTAACAGATACGCAGTATTTT; CDR3 protein: CASRRAGVTDTQYF
CDR3 length: 18; J gene: TRBJ2-1; D gene: TRBD2; V gene: TRBV7-8; clone size: .; CDR3 DNA: TGTGCCAGCAGCTTAGCGAGACTAGCGGGAGGCCCTTACAATGAGCAGTTCTTC; CDR3 protein: CASSLARLAGGPYNEQFF
CDR3 length: 16; J gene: TRBJ2-2; D gene: .; V gene: TRBV5-6; clone size: .; CDR3 DNA: TGTGCCAGCAGCCTTGATGGATTTACGAACACCGGGGAGCTGTTTTTT; CDR3 protein: CASSLDGFTNTGELFF
CDR3 length: 14; J gene: TRBJ2-5; D gene: .; V gene: TRBV6-2/TRBV6-3; clone size: few; CDR3 DNA: TGTGCCAGCAGTTACTCAGCAGGGATGGAGACCCAGTACTTC; CDR3 protein: CASSYSAGMETQYF
CDR3 length: 16; J gene: TRBJ2-7; D gene: TRBD1; V gene: TRBV19; clone size: .; CDR3 DNA: TGTGCCAGTAGTACCCGGGACAGGGGGCGCTCCTACGAGCAGTACTTC; CDR3 protein: CASSTRDRGRSYEQYF
CDR3 length: 16; J gene: TRBJ2-7; D gene: TRBD1; V gene: TRBV20-1; clone size: .; CDR3 DNA: TGCAGTGCCGCGGGACAGGGGATCGTCCTTAGCAACGAGCAGTACTTC; CDR3 protein: CSAAGQGIVLSNEQYF
CDR3 length: 16; J gene: TRBJ2-1; D gene: TRBD2; V gene: TRBV5-1; clone size: few; CDR3 DNA: TGCGCCAGCAGCTTGGGGGTCGGGAGGTACTACAATGAGCAGTTCTTC; CDR3 protein: CASSLGVGRYYNEQFF
CDR3 length: 12; J gene: TRBJ2-2; D gene: TRBD2; V gene: TRBV11-2; clone size: many; CDR3 DNA: TGTGCCAGCAGCTCCCTAGCGGGTCTACTGTTTTTT; CDR3 protein: CASSSLAGLLFF
CDR3 length: 18; J gene: TRBJ1-2; D gene: TRBD1; V gene: TRBV29-1; clone size: few; CDR3 DNA: TGCAGCGCTTTCAAGCTTAAGGACAGGGGGCGGGAATACTATGGCTACACCTTC; CDR3 protein: CSAFKLKDRGREYYGYTF
CDR3 length: 15; J gene: TRBJ2-1; D gene: .; V gene: TRBV6-1; clone size: few; CDR3 DNA: TGTGCCAGCGGGCGGAGGGGAAACTCCTACAATGAGCAGTTCTTC; CDR3 protein: CASGRRGNSYNEQFF
CDR3 length: 15; J gene: TRBJ1-2; D gene: .; V gene: TRBV10-3; clone size: few; CDR3 DNA: TGTGCCATCAGTGATTGGAGTCTAGTAGACTATGGCTACACCTTC; CDR3 protein: CAISDWSLVDYGYTF
CDR3 length: 16; J gene: TRBJ2-5; D gene: TRBD2; V gene: TRBV13; clone size: .; CDR3 DNA: TGTGCCAGCAGCTTATCTTCGACTAGCAGGGAAGAGACCCAGTACTTC; CDR3 protein: CASSLSSTSREETQYF
CDR3 length: 14; J gene: TRBJ2-7; D gene: .; V gene: TRBV6-6; clone size: few; CDR3 DNA: TGTGCCAGCAGTTACGTGGGACAAACGTACGAGCAGTACTTC; CDR3 protein: CASSYVGQTYEQYF
CDR3 length: 16; J gene: TRBJ2-1; D gene: TRBD2; V gene: TRBV12-3/TRBV12-4; clone size: .; CDR3 DNA: TGTGCCAGCAGTTTCGAGACTAGCGGGAGTAGGAATGAGCAGTTCTTC; CDR3 protein: CASSFETSGSRNEQFF
CDR3 length: 15; J gene: TRBJ2-5; D gene: .; V gene: TRBV5-5; clone size: .; CDR3 DNA: TGTGCCAGCAGCTGGGGGCCCCAAGGACAAGAGACCCAGTACTTC; CDR3 protein: CASSWGPQGQETQYF
CDR3 length: 16; J gene: TRBJ1-3; D gene: TRBD1; V gene: TRBV9; clone size: once; CDR3 DNA: TGTGCCAGCAGCCCACCCTCGGACAGGGCTGGAAGCACCCTATATTTT; CDR3 protein: CASSPPSDRAGSTLYF
CDR3 length: 18; J gene: TRBJ2-3; D gene: .; V gene: TRBV2; clone size: few; CDR3 DNA: TGTGCCAGCAGGCGGAGGGCTAGCCGGTATTCTAGCACAGATACGCAGTATTTT; CDR3 protein: CASRRRASRYSSTDTQYF
CDR3 length: 14; J gene: TRBJ2-3; D gene: .; V gene: TRBV19; clone size: .; CDR3 DNA: TGTGCCACTTCAGGCAGGGGGGCAGAGGATACGCAGTATTTT; CDR3 protein: CATSGRGAEDTQYF
CDR3 length: 12; J gene: TRBJ1-3; D gene: .; V gene: TRBV12-3/TRBV12-4; clone size: .; CDR3 DNA: TGTGCCAGCGGGATCTATGGAAACACCATATATTTT; CDR3 protein: CASGIYGNTIYF
CDR3 length: 15; J gene: TRBJ2-7; D gene: TRBD2; V gene: TRBV7-3; clone size: .; CDR3 DNA: TGTGCCAGCAGCTTCCTATCTAGCGGGAGTTACGAGCAGTACTTC; CDR3 protein: CASSFLSSGSYEQYF
CDR3 length: 12; J gene: TRBJ2-7; D gene: .; V gene: TRBV7-9; clone size: few; CDR3 DNA: TGTGCCAGCAGCTTTCAGGGTAACGAGCAGTACTTC; CDR3 protein: CASSFQGNEQYF